Following are 30 T cell receptor beta chains from one sample sequenced in a study of T cell responses to AZD1222 COVID-19 vaccine. Sequencing was performed with immunoSEQ multiplex PCR; in TCRdb, only in-frame clones are kept and a portion is missing. The data show about 180,000 clones, 85% to 90% seen once. Sequenced here: peripheral blood, sampled on day 0 of AZD1222 vaccination. The receptors stem from an adult in good health.

The chain combines TRBV12-3 or TRBV12-4 with TRBJ1-2; weak D call: TRBD1 (6 bases). Trimming cost V 6 bases and J 4 bases, with 12 bases left between them. This CDR3 is built from 13 residues. In DNA, the CDR3 is TGTGCCAGCAGGCCCCCGACAGGCTATGGCTACACCTTC. This gives the protein CASRPPTGYGYTF.

V usage is TRBV28 and J usage is TRBJ1-1; D gene unclear. V lost 2 bases and J lost 3, with 13 bases in between. The CDR3 has 15 amino acids. Germline V gene lookup returns CDR1 MDHEN and CDR2 SYDVKM. The CDR3 reads CASSLRLKEDTEAFF. The CDR3 region has the DNA TGTGCCAGCAGTTTACGCCTCAAGGAGGACACTGAAGCTTTCTTT.

V is TRBV7-2 and J is TRBJ2-1; 10 nucleotides match TRBD1. Germline CDR1 SGHTA, CDR2 FQGNSA. This CDR3 is 16 amino acids long. V was pared by 0 bases and J by 9 bases, with 8 bases of the junction left unmatched. CDR3 region: CASSLALGTGASEQFF. The DNA of the CDR3 is TGTGCCAGCAGCTTAGCGCTGGGGACAGGGGCATCTGAGCAGTTCTTC.

This chain joins TRBV9 and TRBJ1-1; 8 positions match TRBD1. There are 15 residues in the CDR3. V shed 0 bases, J shed 4 bases, and the junction held 5 bases outside the gene matches. Germline V gives CDR1 SGDLS, CDR2 YYNGEE. The CDR3 loop reads CASSVATGGSTEAFF. CDR3 nucleotide sequence: TGTGCCAGCAGCGTAGCTACAGGGGGGAGCACTGAAGCTTTCTTT.

J is TRBJ1-1 and V is TRBV30, with unresolved D. Trimming removed 0 bases from V and 0 bases from J, with 5 bases in between. Germline-derived CDR1 and CDR2 are GTSNPN and SVGIG (reference sequence). CDR3 length: 13 amino acids. The CDR3 nucleotides read TGTGCCTGGAGTGTAAAGGTGAACACTGAAGCTTTCTTT. It specifies CAWSVKVNTEAFF.

CDR3 nucleotide sequence: TGTGCCAGCAGCTTAGTCGGCATCGTCCCTGGCTACACCTTC. Amino acids: CASSLVGIVPGYTF. The chain joins TRBV7-9 to TRBJ1-2; D unclear. CDR3 length equals 14 residues. Trimming left V 1 base short and J 7 bases short, with 13 bases between. Germline CDR1 SEHNR, CDR2 FQNEAQ (reference sequence).

J is TRBJ2-1 and V is TRBV7-9, with D possibly called TRBD1 or TRBD2 (5 bases each). V lost 5 bases and J lost 5, with 13 bases in between. CDR1 SEHNR and CDR2 FQNEAQ come from the germline V gene (reference sequence). The CDR3 covers 14 residues. This CDR3 is CASSPRDLHNEQFF. As DNA, the CDR3 is TGTGCCAGCAGCCCGAGGGACCTTCACAATGAGCAGTTCTTC.

The J gene is TRBJ1-2, the V gene TRBV2; D is uncertain. V shed 6 bases and J shed 1 base, with 6 bases lying between them. This CDR3 has 12 amino acids. Germline values: CDR1 SNHLY, CDR2 FYNNEI. The CDR3: CASSRDNYGYTF. The CDR3 nucleotides are TGTGCCAGCAGCAGAGATAACTATGGCTACACCTTC.

This clone was observed a handful of times. Other DNA sequences of this sample code for an identical CDR3. This chain links TRBV6-1 with TRBJ2-7; TRBD1 aligns across 10 bases. CDR1 MNHNS and CDR2 SASEGT come from the germline V gene. The CDR3 contains 14 residues. The V and J ends lost 1 base and 3 bases, in that order; junction bases with no gene match: 0. CDR3 nucleotide sequence: TGTGCCAGCAGTGAAGGGACAGGGGGCTACGAGCAGTACTTC. Encoded protein: CASSEGTGGYEQYF.

The chain has TRBV5-1 and TRBJ1-2; 9 nucleotides align to TRBD1. V dropped 3 bases and J dropped 4; count of bases not matched to a gene: 1. The CDR3 length is 13 residues. Germline assignment: CDR1 SGHRS and CDR2 YFSETQ. Here the CDR3 reads CASSSTGGYGYTF. The CDR3 DNA sequence: TGCGCCAGCAGCTCGACAGGGGGCTATGGCTACACCTTC.

The chain is built from TRBV1 and TRBJ1-1. TRBV1 is classified as a pseudogene. The CDR3 spans 12 residues. Here the CDR3 reads CTSSHGSPEAFF. The CDR3 nucleotides are TGCACCAGCAGCCACGGCAGCCCTGAAGCTTTCTTT.

J is TRBJ1-2 and V is TRBV12-3 or TRBV12-4; D is uncertain. CDR3 length: 12 amino acids. V shed 1 base and J shed 6 bases, with 6 bases lying between them. The CDR3 DNA reads as TGTGCCAGCAGTTTAGGAGCCCATGGCTACACCTTC. It codes for CASSLGAHGYTF.

The rearrangement links TRBV19 to TRBJ1-5, with D perhaps TRBD1 (5 bases). V lost 5 bases and J lost 10, with 18 bases in between. CDR3 length: 14 amino acids. Per germline, CDR1 LNHDA and CDR2 SQIVND (reference sequence). In nucleotides, the CDR3 is TGTGCCAGTAGTGTTTCGGGACGGAAATACCCCCAGCATTTT. Translation: CASSVSGRKYPQHF.

The rearrangement links TRBV5-4 to TRBJ1-2, with 7 bases lining up with TRBD1. The CDR3 covers 14 residues. The germline CDR1 and CDR2 sequences are SGHNT and YYREEE (reference sequence). Losses at the gene ends were 3 bases for V and 2 bases for J; bases not matched to a gene: 4. The CDR3 coding sequence is TGTGCCAGCAGCTCGGGACAGCAAAACTATGGCTACACCTTC. Protein sequence: CASSSGQQNYGYTF.

The gene calls are TRBV5-5 and TRBJ1-6, with D perhaps matching TRBD1 (5 bases). This CDR3 has 13 residues. Germline V CDR1 and CDR2: SGHKS, YYEKEE (reference sequence). The V end was cut by 5 bases, the J end by 7 bases, with 10 bases between. As DNA, the CDR3 is TGTGCCAGCAGTCCAGGGCCGAATTCACCCCTCCACTTT. This encodes CASSPGPNSPLHF.

This chain uses TRBV7-8 with TRBJ1-5; D is unresolved. V was cut by 5 bases and J by 1 base, with 6 bases left in between. From germline, CDR1 is SGHVS and CDR2 FQNEAQ. The CDR3 is 13 amino acids. CDR3 nucleotide sequence: TGTGCCAGCAGCGGTTTCAGCAATCAGCCCCAGCATTTT. Its translation is CASSGFSNQPQHF.

As concerns this clone: A junction end diverges from the germline sequence, so it may reflect a read error. The chain uses TRBV11-2 and TRBJ1-3, with no clear D. Germline assignment: CDR1 SGHAT and CDR2 FQNNGV. This CDR3 comprises 11 residues. The CDR3 sequence: CASSLGPSMGF. In DNA form, the CDR3 reads TGTGCCAGCAGCTTAGGTCCCTCCATGGGTTTT.

The chain employs TRBV7-9 and TRBJ1-6; D call uncertain. With 5 bases removed from V and 5 bases from J, the gap between germline ends came to 13 bases. CDR3 size: 15 residues. The germline V gene encodes CDR1 SEHNR and CDR2 FQNEAQ (reference sequence). CDR3: CASSPGMLDNSPLHF. The CDR3 region has the DNA TGTGCCAGCAGCCCCGGGATGTTGGATAATTCACCCCTCCACTTT.

This chain connects TRBV7-9 to TRBJ2-3; 8 nucleotides match TRBD2. The germline gives CDR1 SEHNR, CDR2 FQNEAQ (reference sequence). Germline trimming cut 5 bases from V and 1 base from J; bases unmatched to any gene: 8. The CDR3 length is 16 residues. CDR3 loop: CASSGNSLAGTDTQYF. The CDR3 nucleotides are TGTGCCAGCAGCGGCAATTCACTAGCGGGCACAGATACGCAGTATTTT.

V usage is TRBV6-6 and J usage is TRBJ1-5, with no clear D. CDR1 is MNHNY and CDR2 is SVGAGI in the germline V gene (reference sequence). The CDR3 extends over 15 amino acids. V lost 2 bases and J lost 0, with 8 bases in between. The CDR3 DNA follows: TGTGCCAGCAGTTACCCCGGATATAGCAATCAGCCCCAGCATTTT. This codes for CASSYPGYSNQPQHF.

V usage is TRBV4-3 and J usage is TRBJ2-5, with 14 bases matching TRBD2. Germline V gives CDR1 LGHNA, CDR2 YSLEER. CDR3 length equals 16 residues. With V trimmed by 4 bases and J by 3 bases, 4 bases remained unmatched. The DNA for the CDR3 is TGCGCCAGCAGCCCGGGACTAGCGGGGGCCGAAGAGACCCAGTACTTC. Amino acid sequence: CASSPGLAGAEETQYF.

V and J are TRBV3-1 (or the pseudogene TRBV3-2) and TRBJ2-7; D may be TRBD2 (6 bases). Trimming stripped 4 bases from V and 3 bases from J, with 10 bases between. Per germline, CDR1 LGHDT and CDR2 YNNKEL (reference sequence). This CDR3 spans 13 amino acids. The CDR3 nucleotides are TGTGCCAGCAGCCCGCTGGGGGGCTACGAGCAGTACTTC. Its translation is CASSPLGGYEQYF.

The chain couples TRBV19 to TRBJ1-5; 12 bases are shared with TRBD1. This CDR3 has 15 residues. Per the germline V gene, CDR1 is LNHDA and CDR2 is SQIVND (reference sequence). Losses at the gene ends were 6 bases for V and 4 bases for J; bases not matched to a gene: 4. CDR3 region: CASRQGQGANQPQHF. The CDR3 DNA reads as TGTGCCAGTAGACAGGGACAGGGGGCGAATCAGCCCCAGCATTTT.

The chain links TRBV12-3 or TRBV12-4 to TRBJ2-2; a weak D match, TRBD1 (5 bases). V was trimmed by 7 bases and J by 6 bases, leaving 12 bases between them. The CDR3 loop spans 13 amino acids. The CDR3 region is CASMYRTAGELFF. The CDR3, as DNA: TGTGCCAGCATGTACAGGACGGCCGGGGAGCTGTTTTTT.

CDR3 in amino acids: CSASGLAGMFLAKNIQYF. In DNA, the CDR3 is TGCAGTGCTAGTGGTCTAGCGGGGATGTTTTTAGCCAAAAACATTCAGTACTTC. The chain couples TRBV20-1 to TRBJ2-4, with 9 bases fitting TRBD2. Germline loops: CDR1 DFQATT, CDR2 SNEGSKA (reference sequence). V lost 3 bases, J lost 0 bases, and 12 bases stayed unmatched. The CDR3 runs 18 residues.

This clone was observed a handful of times. The CDR3 is CAISVRDQDTEAFF. CDR3 in DNA: TGTGCCATCAGTGTAAGGGATCAGGACACTGAAGCTTTCTTT. The chain links TRBV10-3 to TRBJ1-1, with D uncertain. The CDR3 covers 14 residues. Trimming took 4 bases from V and 3 from J, leaving 12 bases between them. Germline V gene lookup returns CDR1 ENHRY and CDR2 SYGVKD.

This clone was recorded a few times. The chain recombines TRBV23-1 with TRBJ2-7; D unclear. Being an ORF, TRBV23-1 has a function that is uncertain. With 3 bases removed from V and 0 bases from J, the gap between germline ends came to 12 bases. CDR3 length equals 15 residues. CDR3 in amino acids: CASSHPSRYSYEQYF. CDR3 sequence (DNA): TGCGCCAGCAGTCACCCTAGTAGGTACTCCTACGAGCAGTACTTC.

This clone was detected once. The chain combines TRBV5-1 with TRBJ1-3, with D perhaps matching TRBD1 (6 bases). The CDR3 spans 17 residues. V gave up 6 bases and J gave up 0 bases, with 19 bases separating them. Per germline, CDR1 SGHRS and CDR2 YFSETQ. The CDR3 sequence is CASTPGAPTGSGNTIYF. The CDR3 DNA sequence: TGCGCCAGCACCCCAGGGGCCCCGACGGGCTCTGGAAACACCATATATTTT.

The chain couples TRBV27 to TRBJ1-6; a possible D gene is TRBD1 (5 bases). CDR3 length: 20 residues. The germline V gene has CDR1 MNHEY and CDR2 SMNVEV (reference sequence). V lost 5 bases and J 4 bases, leaving 27 bases between the germline ends. This CDR3 reads CASSKKRGDGRDIYNSPLHF. CDR3 nucleotides: TGTGCCAGCAGTAAAAAAAGGGGAGACGGGCGGGATATATATAATTCACCCCTCCACTTT.

The chain employs TRBV7-2 and TRBJ2-2; 13 nucleotides align to TRBD2. The trim removed 6 bases at V and 5 bases at J, leaving 9 bases unmatched. The CDR3 has 17 residues. Germline loops: CDR1 SGHTA, CDR2 FQGNSA. CDR3 sequence (DNA): TGTGCCAGCAGTTGGACTAGCGGGGGAACAGGAACCGGGGAGCTGTTTTTT. Its protein is CASSWTSGGTGTGELFF.